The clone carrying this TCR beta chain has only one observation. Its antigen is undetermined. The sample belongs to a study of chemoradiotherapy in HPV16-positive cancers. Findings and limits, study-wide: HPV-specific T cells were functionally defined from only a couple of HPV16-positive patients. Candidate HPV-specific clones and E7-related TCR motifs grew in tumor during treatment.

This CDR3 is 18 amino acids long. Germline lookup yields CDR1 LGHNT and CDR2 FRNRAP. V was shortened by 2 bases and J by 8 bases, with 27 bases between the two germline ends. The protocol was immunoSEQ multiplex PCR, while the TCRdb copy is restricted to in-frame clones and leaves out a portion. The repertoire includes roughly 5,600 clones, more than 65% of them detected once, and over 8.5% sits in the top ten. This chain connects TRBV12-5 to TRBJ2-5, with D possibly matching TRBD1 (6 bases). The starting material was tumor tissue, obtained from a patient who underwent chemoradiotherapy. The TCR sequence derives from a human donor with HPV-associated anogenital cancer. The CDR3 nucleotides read TGTGCTAGTGGTTTGTGGCCCCTGAGGGACACTATGGGGGACACCCAGTACTTC. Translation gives CASGLWPLRDTMGDTQYF.